Given below is one T cell receptor (beta chain) in context. The data are from a study of shared clonotypes between healthy human individuals. The CDR3 totals 12 residues. Trimming cost V 3 bases and J 2 bases, with 5 bases left between them. Germline assignment: CDR1 MDHEN and CDR2 SYDVKM. This table comes from immunoSEQ multiplex PCR, and its TCRdb copy is limited to in-frame clones, with some not included. The sample has 650,000 to 800,000 clones; roughly 94% are singletons. Naive-designated CD8 cells lacked CD45RO, were positively enriched for CCR7, and omitted terminally differentiated effector memory CD45RA+ cells.

The V call is TRBV28, the J call TRBJ2-7; no definite D call. This TCR was sampled from a man in his thirties or forties in good health. The sequencing input was naive CD8+ T cells sorted from blood. This chain's CDR3 is CASSLNPYEQYF. The CDR3 region has the DNA TGTGCCAGCAGTTTGAACCCCTACGAGCAGTACTTC.